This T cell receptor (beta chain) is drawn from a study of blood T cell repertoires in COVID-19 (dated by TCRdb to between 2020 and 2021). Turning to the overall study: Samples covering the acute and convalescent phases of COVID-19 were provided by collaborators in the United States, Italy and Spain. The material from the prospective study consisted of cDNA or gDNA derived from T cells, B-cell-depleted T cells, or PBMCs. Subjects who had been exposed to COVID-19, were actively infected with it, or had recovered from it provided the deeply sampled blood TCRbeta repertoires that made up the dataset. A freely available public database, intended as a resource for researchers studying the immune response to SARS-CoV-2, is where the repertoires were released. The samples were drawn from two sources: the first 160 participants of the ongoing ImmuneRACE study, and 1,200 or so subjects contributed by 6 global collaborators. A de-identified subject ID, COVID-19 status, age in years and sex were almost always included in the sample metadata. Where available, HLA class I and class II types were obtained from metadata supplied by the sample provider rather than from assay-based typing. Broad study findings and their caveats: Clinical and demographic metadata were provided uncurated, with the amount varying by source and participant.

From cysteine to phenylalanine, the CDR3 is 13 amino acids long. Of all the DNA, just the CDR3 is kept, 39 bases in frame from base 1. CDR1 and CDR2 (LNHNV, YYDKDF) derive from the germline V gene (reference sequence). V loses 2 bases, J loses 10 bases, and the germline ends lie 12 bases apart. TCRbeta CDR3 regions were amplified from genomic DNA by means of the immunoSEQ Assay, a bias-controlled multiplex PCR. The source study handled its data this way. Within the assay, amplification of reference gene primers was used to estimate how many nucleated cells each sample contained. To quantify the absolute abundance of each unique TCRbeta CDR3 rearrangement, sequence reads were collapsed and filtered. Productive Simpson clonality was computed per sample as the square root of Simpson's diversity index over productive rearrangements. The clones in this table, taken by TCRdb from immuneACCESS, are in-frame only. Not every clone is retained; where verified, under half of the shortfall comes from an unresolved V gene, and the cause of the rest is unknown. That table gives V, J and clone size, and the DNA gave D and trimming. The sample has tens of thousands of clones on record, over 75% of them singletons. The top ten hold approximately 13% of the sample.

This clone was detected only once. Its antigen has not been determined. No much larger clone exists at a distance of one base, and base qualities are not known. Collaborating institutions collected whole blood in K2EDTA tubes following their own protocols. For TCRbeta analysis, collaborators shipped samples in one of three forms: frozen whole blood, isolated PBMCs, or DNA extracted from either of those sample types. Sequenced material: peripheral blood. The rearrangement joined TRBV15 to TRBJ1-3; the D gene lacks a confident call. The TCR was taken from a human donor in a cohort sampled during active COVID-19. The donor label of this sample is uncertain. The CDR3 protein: CATSRSGSGTIYF. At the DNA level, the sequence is TGTGCCACCAGCAGAAGTGGGTCCGGGACCATATATTTT.